These 26 T cell receptor beta chains originate from one sample sequenced in a study of cytomegalovirus exposure and HLA in healthy donors (dated by TCRdb to about 2017). The library was generated by the immunoSEQ multiplex PCR assay. For the multiplex PCR, a mixture combining 60 forward primers for TCR Vbeta segments and 13 reverse primers for TCR Jbeta segments was used. Held by TCRdb, this immuneACCESS table contains in-frame sequences only and omits some clones. Under half of the omission traces to an unresolved V gene where checked; the cause of the rest is unknown. This sample comprises over 150,000 clones, over 70% of them detected only once. The ten largest account for about 9.6% of the sample. The sample comprised PBMCs. Source of these receptors: a man aged 18-30 years in good health and CMV-seropositive.

The CDR3 sequence is CASSPARWGGYGYTF. CDR3 sequence (DNA): TGTGCCAGCAGCCCCGCAAGATGGGGGGGGTATGGCTACACCTTC. The V and J genes are TRBV5-5 and TRBJ1-2; D may be TRBD1 (5 bases). Trimming pared 4 bases from V and 5 bases from J, leaving 18 bases between. The V gene's germline CDR1 is SGHKS and CDR2 YYEKEE (reference sequence). The CDR3 contains 15 residues.

V usage is TRBV23-1 and J usage is TRBJ2-7; 8 positions agree with TRBD2. TRBV23-1 is assigned to the ORF class and has an uncertain function. This CDR3 is 15 amino acids long. V was clipped by 8 bases and J by 1 base; unmatched bases: 10. In nucleotides, the CDR3 is TGCGCCAGCGTCGGGGGGCTAGCGGGTTCCTACGAGCAGTACTTC. It is translated as CASVGGLAGSYEQYF.

This rearrangement joins TRBV6-5 to TRBJ2-1; D is perhaps TRBD1 (5 bases). V lost 2 bases, J lost 9 bases, and 20 bases lay in between. Germline CDR1 MNHEY, CDR2 SVGAGI. This CDR3 has 16 residues. In nucleotides, the CDR3 is TGTGCCAGCAGTTACAACTTCGCAGGGCATGGTATTGAGCAGTTCTTC. Translated, it gives CASSYNFAGHGIEQFF.

The chain links TRBV6-5 to TRBJ1-3, with D perhaps matching TRBD1 (5 bases). Trimming removed 6 bases from V and 4 bases from J, with 10 bases in between. CDR1 MNHEY and CDR2 SVGAGI come from the germline V gene. There are 13 residues in the CDR3. CDR3 nucleotides: TGTGCCAGCAGCCGGACAAAGGGAAACACCATATATTTT. Amino acids: CASSRTKGNTIYF.

The V and J genes are TRBV9 and TRBJ1-1; D uncertain. The CDR3 is made up of 12 amino acids. Germline CDR1 is SGDLS and CDR2 is YYNGEE. V gave up 2 bases and J gave up 7 bases, with 9 bases separating them. CDR3 residues: CASSVGHGEAFF. The CDR3 DNA reads as TGTGCCAGCAGCGTTGGGCATGGTGAAGCTTTCTTT. The entire variable domain, with the rest obtained from reference TRBV9 and TRBJ1-1, is as follows: DSGVTQTPKHLITATGQRVTLRCSPRSGDLSVYWYQQSLDQGLQFLIQYYNGEERAKGNILERFSAQQFPDLHSELNLSSLELGDSALYFCASSVGHGEAFFGQGTRLTVV.

The chain links TRBV27 to TRBJ1-1; D gene unclear. This CDR3 spans 14 amino acids. Trimming pared 3 bases from V and 1 base from J, leaving 9 bases between. The germline V gene encodes CDR1 MNHEY and CDR2 SMNVEV (reference sequence). CDR3 nucleotide sequence: TGTGCCAGCAGTTTTGTCGCAGGGAACACTGAAGCTTTCTTT. Its translation is CASSFVAGNTEAFF.

The genes are TRBV6-1 and TRBJ2-7, with 9 bases matching TRBD2. Germline CDR1 and CDR2: MNHNS and SASEGT. This CDR3 is 15 amino acids long. V was clipped by 8 bases and J by 4 bases; unmatched bases: 12. CDR3 amino acids: CASAKETSGWYEQYF. DNA for the CDR3: TGTGCCAGCGCTAAAGAGACTAGCGGTTGGTACGAGCAGTACTTC.

V usage is TRBV6-5 and J usage is TRBJ2-2, with D uncertain. The germline V and J ends were trimmed by 6 bases and 1 base, with 12 bases remaining between them. Germline loops: CDR1 MNHEY, CDR2 SVGAGI. The CDR3 runs to 15 residues. Here the CDR3 reads CASSPRRGNTGELFF. DNA of the CDR3: TGTGCCAGCAGCCCGAGACGAGGGAACACCGGGGAGCTGTTTTTT.

The gene calls are TRBV5-1 and TRBJ1-2, with unresolved D. From germline, CDR1 is SGHRS and CDR2 YFSETQ. The CDR3 has 11 residues. Trimming removed 7 bases from V and 2 bases from J, with 6 bases in between. The CDR3 bases are TGCGCCAGCGCAGGAAACTATGGCTACACCTTC. Protein product: CASAGNYGYTF.

The J gene is TRBJ1-6, the V gene TRBV10-3, with TRBD1 as a possible D gene (6 bases). The CDR3 has 16 amino acids. Germline V CDR1 and CDR2: ENHRY, SYGVKD. Trimming shortened V by 4 bases and J by 6 bases, and 16 bases separated the two germline ends. This CDR3 is CAISVQGNKVNSPLHF. CDR3 DNA sequence: TGTGCCATCAGTGTACAGGGAAATAAGGTTAATTCACCCCTCCACTTT.

This chain uses TRBV4-3 with TRBJ1-6; 8 positions agree with TRBD1. The CDR3 has 17 amino acids. Unmatched junction bases numbered 9, after V lost 4 bases and J lost 4 bases. CDR1 is LGHNA and CDR2 is YSLEER in the germline V gene. CDR3 sequence (DNA): TGCGCCAGCAGCCGTCTGACAGGGGCGGAATATAATTCACCCCTCCACTTT. Its translation: CASSRLTGAEYNSPLHF.

A note on this clone: The junction departs from germline at one end; a sequencing error may be responsible. The rearrangement links TRBV20-1 to TRBJ2-7; D unclear. The CDR3 runs 9 residues. CDR1 is DFQATT, CDR2 SNEGSKA, per germline (reference sequence). The CDR3 reads CSADSRLGF. The CDR3 nucleotides read TGCAGTGCGGATAGCCGTCTAGGTTTC.

The V gene is TRBV6-5, the J gene TRBJ1-5, with 8 bases identical to TRBD1. There are 15 residues in the CDR3. Per the germline V gene, CDR1 is MNHEY and CDR2 is SVGAGI. The trim removed 6 bases at V and 11 bases at J, leaving 15 bases unmatched. CDR3 bases: TGTGCCAGCAGCCACGGGACAGGCGTTCTGGGGGCCCAGCATTTT. It specifies CASSHGTGVLGAQHF.

The chain recombines TRBV4-2 with TRBJ2-5; D call uncertain. V was cut by 0 bases and J by 5 bases, with 7 bases left in between. Per the germline V gene, CDR1 is LGHNA and CDR2 is YNFKEQ. The CDR3 is 13 residues long. The CDR3, as DNA: TGTGCCAGCAGCCAAGATGTGAGGGAGACCCAGTACTTC. Its protein is CASSQDVRETQYF.

In its sample, this clone was seen a few times. The chain joins TRBV6-5 to TRBJ2-3, with a tentative D call TRBD2 (7 bases). The CDR3 has 15 residues. Germline assignment: CDR1 MNHEY and CDR2 SVGAGI. Trimming took 10 bases from V and 1 from J, leaving 18 bases between them. CDR3 region: CATSGRGVRTDTQYF. The CDR3 DNA reads TGTGCCACCTCGGGGAGGGGGGTCCGCACAGATACGCAGTATTTT.

A note on this clone: Compared with germline, one end of the junction differs, possibly owing to a read error. This rearrangement joins TRBV10-1 to TRBJ1-1; no clear D. The germline V gene has CDR1 WNHNN and CDR2 SYGVQD (reference sequence). The CDR3 contains 13 residues. The CDR3 loop is CASRESLNTEAFF. The CDR3 region has the DNA TGCGCCAGCAGGGAGTCCTTGAACACTGAAGCTTTCTTT.

As DNA, the CDR3 is TGCGCCAGCAGCCCAGGGAAGAACACTGAAGCTTTCTTT. It encodes CASSPGKNTEAFF. This sequence joins TRBV5-1 and TRBJ1-1; weak D call: TRBD1 (5 bases). Per germline, CDR1 SGHRS and CDR2 YFSETQ. V lost 4 bases and J 1 base, leaving 8 bases between the germline ends. The CDR3 runs 13 residues.

In the case of this clone: Other DNA variants within this sample encode the same CDR3. V usage is TRBV5-4 and J usage is TRBJ1-1, with 10 bases fitting TRBD1. After removal of 0 bases from V and 5 bases from J, the junction contained 4 bases not matched to a gene. Germline values: CDR1 SGHNT, CDR2 YYREEE (reference sequence). The CDR3 covers 15 residues. The CDR3 loop is CASSLGQGARTEAFF. The CDR3, as DNA: TGTGCCAGCAGCTTGGGACAGGGGGCGAGGACTGAAGCTTTCTTT. Variable domain in full (rest from reference TRBV5-4 and TRBJ1-1): ETGVTQSPTHLIKTRGQQVTLRCSSQSGHNTVSWYQQALGQGPQFIFQYYREEENGRGNFPPRFSGLQFPNYSSELNVNALELDDSALYLCASSLGQGARTEAFFGQGTRLTVV.

The chain uses TRBV6-5 and TRBJ2-7; 8 nucleotides align to TRBD1. The germline V gene has CDR1 MNHEY and CDR2 SVGAGI. After removal of 5 bases from V and 3 bases from J, the junction contained 9 bases not matched to a gene. The length of the CDR3 is 15 residues. CDR3 residues: CASSPLDTGGYEQYF. In nucleotides, the CDR3 is TGTGCCAGCAGTCCTCTTGATACAGGGGGCTACGAGCAGTACTTC.

In this sample, this clone turned up a few times. The chain uses TRBV11-2 and TRBJ2-1; 10 nucleotides align to TRBD2. This CDR3 spans 16 amino acids. Trimming removed 2 bases from V and 6 bases from J; junction bases left unmatched: 7. Germline V lookup: CDR1 SGHAT, CDR2 FQNNGV. The DNA for the CDR3 is TGTGCCAGCAGCTTATCAAGAGCGGGAGGGGCCAATGAGCAGTTCTTC. The encoded protein is CASSLSRAGGANEQFF.

This sequence joins TRBV19 and TRBJ1-2; no firm D call. CDR1 and CDR2 from the germline V gene are LNHDA and SQIVND (reference sequence). This CDR3 is 13 amino acids long. The V gene lost 7 bases and the J gene lost 3 bases, with 12 bases spanning the gap. In DNA form, the CDR3 reads TGTGCCAGTACCCCCGCGGTCTACTATGGCTACACCTTC. It translates to CASTPAVYYGYTF.

The chain couples TRBV2 to TRBJ2-5, with 8 bases aligning to TRBD1. Germline V CDR1 and CDR2: SNHLY, FYNNEI. V gave up 7 bases and J gave up 5 bases; unmatched junction bases: 6. The length of the CDR3 is 13 residues. This CDR3 is CASMRRGLETQYF. In DNA form, the CDR3 reads TGTGCCAGCATGCGCAGGGGGCTGGAGACCCAGTACTTC.

The gene calls are TRBV6-1 and TRBJ1-5; unclear D gene. V dropped 2 bases and J dropped 7 bases, with 15 bases sitting between them. Germline CDR1 is MNHNS and CDR2 is SASEGT. CDR3 length: 15 residues. The CDR3 DNA reads TGTGCCAGCAGTGAACTGAGGGCAGTTCCCCAGCCCCAGCATTTT. As protein: CASSELRAVPQPQHF.

This chain connects TRBV9 to TRBJ2-3; a possible D gene is TRBD2 (6 bases). CDR1 is SGDLS and CDR2 is YYNGEE in the germline V gene. V shed 3 bases and J shed 0 bases, with 11 bases lying between them. The CDR3 has 15 amino acids. Written as DNA, the CDR3 is TGTGCCAGCAGCGGTAGCGGAACTAGCACAGATACGCAGTATTTT. It specifies CASSGSGTSTDTQYF.

The CDR3 nucleotides read TGTGCCATCAGATCAACCCAGGGGCAGAACACTGAAGCTTTCTTT. Translating gives CAIRSTQGQNTEAFF. The rearrangement links TRBV10-3 to TRBJ1-1; weak D call: TRBD1 (6 bases). V lost 6 bases and J lost 1, with 15 bases in between. CDR3 length: 15 residues. Per germline, CDR1 ENHRY and CDR2 SYGVKD.

V and J are TRBV5-1 and TRBJ1-2; D is perhaps TRBD1 (6 bases). Germline loops: CDR1 SGHRS, CDR2 YFSETQ. The CDR3 contains 13 residues. V lost 5 bases and J 6 bases, leaving 14 bases between the germline ends. The CDR3 nucleotides read TGCGCCAGCAGTTACACAGGGTTAAATGGCTACACCTTC. Translated: CASSYTGLNGYTF. Based on the CDR3 plus reference TRBV5-1 and TRBJ1-2, the full variable domain is KAGVTQTPRYLIKTRGQQVTLSCSPISGHRSVSWYQQTPGQGLQFLFEYFSETQRNKGNFPGRFSGRQFSNSRSEMNVSTLELGDSALYLCASSYTGLNGYTFGSGTRLTVV.